The next 10 T cell receptor beta chains were all read from a single sample in a study of blood T cell repertoires in COVID-19. TCRdb's copy holds only in-frame clones and misses some; the assay was immunoSEQ multiplex PCR. The sample yields approximately 130,000 clones, approximately 84% seen once. Sequenced: peripheral blood. These receptors originate from a human donor in a cohort sampled during active COVID-19.

V and J are TRBV19 and TRBJ2-1; the match to TRBD1 covers 8 bases. V shed 10 bases, J shed 3 bases, and the junction held 11 bases outside the gene matches. CDR3 length: 15 amino acids. Germline V lookup: CDR1 LNHDA, CDR2 SQIVND (reference sequence). The CDR3 DNA sequence: TGTGCCACTCTCCATTTGGGACAGGACTACAATGAGCAGTTCTTC. Protein sequence: CATLHLGQDYNEQFF.

The rearrangement joins TRBV6-5 to TRBJ2-1; D call uncertain. The V gene's germline CDR1 is MNHEY and CDR2 SVGAGI. V shed 8 bases and J shed 0 bases, with 8 bases lying between them. The CDR3 sequence is 13 residues long. The CDR3 DNA follows: TGTGCCAGCGCGGTAGCCTCCTACAATGAGCAGTTCTTC. Translated: CASAVASYNEQFF.

The rearrangement joins TRBV10-1 to TRBJ1-1; 7 nucleotides agree with TRBD1. J was trimmed by 1 base and V by 10 bases; bases with no gene match: 6. This CDR3 spans 13 amino acids. The germline V gene has CDR1 WNHNN and CDR2 SYGVQD (reference sequence). CDR3 DNA sequence: TGCGCCACAAGACAGGGCCGGAACACTGAAGCTTTCTTT. Translation gives CATRQGRNTEAFF.

This clone was observed a handful of times. This chain uses TRBV7-9 with TRBJ1-4, with 9 bases aligning to TRBD1. This CDR3 region has 17 residues. CDR1 and CDR2 (germline): SEHNR, FQNEAQ (reference sequence). V was clipped by 3 bases and J by 3 bases; unmatched bases: 8. The CDR3 DNA is TGTGCCAGCAGCTTCTTCGGACGACAGGGGGCTAATGAAAAACTGTTTTTT. As protein: CASSFFGRQGANEKLFF.

The genes are TRBV6-5 and TRBJ1-2; 7 positions match TRBD1. Looked up from germline, CDR1 is MNHEY and CDR2 is SVGAGI. Trimming removed 2 bases from V and 6 bases from J; junction bases left unmatched: 6. There are 14 residues in the CDR3. The CDR3 coding sequence is TGTGCCAGCAGTTACGATAAGGGGGCGGATGGCTACACCTTC. Protein: CASSYDKGADGYTF.

The genes are TRBV7-8 and TRBJ2-5; 11 bases agree with TRBD2. Trimming at V came to 5 bases and at J to 1 base, leaving 6 bases not matched to a gene. The CDR3 is made up of 16 amino acids. Looked up from germline, CDR1 is SGHVS and CDR2 is FQNEAQ. Here the CDR3 reads CASSERTSGPQETQYF. For the CDR3, the DNA is TGTGCCAGCAGCGAAAGGACTAGCGGGCCCCAAGAGACCCAGTACTTC.

The chain uses TRBV5-5 and TRBJ2-5, with a weak D call TRBD2 (6 bases). The length of the CDR3 is 15 residues. Trimming took 7 bases from V and 2 from J, leaving 18 bases between them. CDR1 and CDR2 from the germline V gene are SGHKS and YYEKEE (reference sequence). CDR3 nucleotide sequence: TGTGCCAGCCGCGGTGGGGAGCTAGCGCAAGAGACCCAGTACTTC. Amino acids: CASRGGELAQETQYF.

This chain joins TRBV5-8 and TRBJ1-2, with 8 positions matching TRBD1. This CDR3 has 16 residues. Germline CDR1 SGHTS, CDR2 YDEGEE. V dropped 2 bases and J dropped 4; count of bases not matched to a gene: 10. The CDR3 region has the DNA TGTGCCAGCAGCTTAATGGAGACAGGGGATCTCTATGGCTACACCTTC. Translated: CASSLMETGDLYGYTF.

This chain joins TRBV18 and TRBJ1-2; 9 nucleotides align to TRBD1. V lost 5 bases and J lost 5; bases outside the gene matches: 9. Germline V gene data show CDR1 as KGHSH and CDR2 as LQKENI. CDR3 length: 15 amino acids. Written as DNA, the CDR3 is TGTGCCAGCTCAAGTTCCGGGACAGGGAATTATGGCTACACCTTC. This gives the protein CASSSSGTGNYGYTF. The entire variable domain, with the rest obtained from reference TRBV18 and TRBJ1-2, is as follows: NAGVMQNPRHLVRRRGQEARLRCSPMKGHSHVYWYRQLPEEGLKFMVYLQKENIIDESGMPKERFSAEFPKEGPSILRIQQVVRGDSAAYFCASSSSGTGNYGYTFGSGTRLTVV.

V gene TRBV5-4 combines with J gene TRBJ1-3, with unresolved D. In germline, CDR1 is SGHNT, CDR2 YYREEE (reference sequence). Trimming took off 4 bases at V and 0 bases at J, with 17 bases between the two ends. The CDR3 loop spans 17 amino acids. CDR3 region: CASSPNPTRSSGNTIYF. The CDR3 DNA reads as TGTGCCAGCAGCCCCAACCCTACGCGGAGCTCTGGAAACACCATATATTTT.